This TCR beta chain was profiled in a study of response to subunit inactivated influenza vaccine. Study observations and caveats: With each seasonal influenza vaccination, the authors suggested, few new T cells are recruited.

In this sample, this clonotype turned up a few times. Antigen specificity is unknown. TCRdb passed the RT-PCR reads through MiXCR, listing each CDR3 protein once. The sample has around 480,000 distinct CDR3 sequences, about 10% seen once. Germline CDR1 is MRHNA and CDR2 is SNTAGT. Trimming shortened V by 0 bases and J by 0 bases, and 8 bases separated the two germline ends. CDR3 length: 15 amino acids. Material: PBMCs from blood, obtained roughly 48 days after vaccination. This receptor was taken from a man aged 45-60 years who received an inactivated influenza vaccine. V is TRBV6-4 and J is TRBJ1-1; D gene unclear. CDR3 in DNA: TGTGCCAGCAGTGACTCGCCTGGCATGAACACTGAAGCTTTCTTT. Its protein product is CASSDSPGMNTEAFF.